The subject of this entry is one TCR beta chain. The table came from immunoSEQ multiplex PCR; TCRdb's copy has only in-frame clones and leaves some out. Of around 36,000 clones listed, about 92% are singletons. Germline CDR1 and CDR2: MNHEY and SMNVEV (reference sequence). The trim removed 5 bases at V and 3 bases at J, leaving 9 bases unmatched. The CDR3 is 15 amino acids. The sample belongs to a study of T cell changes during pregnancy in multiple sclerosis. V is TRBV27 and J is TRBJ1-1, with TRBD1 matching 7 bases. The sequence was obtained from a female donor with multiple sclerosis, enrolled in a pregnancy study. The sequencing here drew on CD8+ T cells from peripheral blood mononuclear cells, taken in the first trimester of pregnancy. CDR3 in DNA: TGTGCCAGCAGTCGTGCAGGGGGAAAGTACACTGAAGCTTTCTTT. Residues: CASSRAGGKYTEAFF.